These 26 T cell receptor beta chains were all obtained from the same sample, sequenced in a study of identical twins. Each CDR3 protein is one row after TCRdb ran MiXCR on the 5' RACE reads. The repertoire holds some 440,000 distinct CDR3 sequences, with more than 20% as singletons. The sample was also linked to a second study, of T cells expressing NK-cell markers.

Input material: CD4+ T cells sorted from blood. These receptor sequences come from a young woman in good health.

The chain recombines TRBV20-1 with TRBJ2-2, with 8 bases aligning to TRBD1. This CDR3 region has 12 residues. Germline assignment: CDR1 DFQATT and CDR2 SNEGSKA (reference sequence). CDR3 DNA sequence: TGCACCATCCAGGGGGCGGCCGGGGAGCTGTTTTTT. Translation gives CTIQGAAGELFF.

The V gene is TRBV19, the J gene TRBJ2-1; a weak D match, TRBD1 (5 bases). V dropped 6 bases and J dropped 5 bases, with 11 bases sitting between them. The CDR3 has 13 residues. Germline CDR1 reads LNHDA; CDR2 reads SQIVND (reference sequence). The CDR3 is CASRLTGDNEQFF. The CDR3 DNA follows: TGTGCCAGTAGGCTTACAGGAGACAATGAGCAGTTCTTC.

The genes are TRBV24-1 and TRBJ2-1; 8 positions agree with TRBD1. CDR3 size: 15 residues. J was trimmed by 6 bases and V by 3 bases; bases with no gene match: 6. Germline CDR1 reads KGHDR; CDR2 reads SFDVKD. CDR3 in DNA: TGTGCCACCAGTGATCCCTCCGGGACAGGCAATGAGCAGTTCTTC. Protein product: CATSDPSGTGNEQFF.

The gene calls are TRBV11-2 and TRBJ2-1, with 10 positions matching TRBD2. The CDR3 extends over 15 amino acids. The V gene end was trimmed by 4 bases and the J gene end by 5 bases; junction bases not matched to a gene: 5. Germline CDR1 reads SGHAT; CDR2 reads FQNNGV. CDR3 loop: CASSSLAGRHNEQFF. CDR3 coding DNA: TGTGCCAGCAGCTCACTAGCGGGAAGACACAATGAGCAGTTCTTC.

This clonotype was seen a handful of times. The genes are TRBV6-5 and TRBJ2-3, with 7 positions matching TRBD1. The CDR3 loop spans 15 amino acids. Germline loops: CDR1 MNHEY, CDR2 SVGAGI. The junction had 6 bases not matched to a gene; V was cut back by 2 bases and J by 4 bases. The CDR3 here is CASSYGQGVPDTQYF. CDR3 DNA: TGTGCCAGCAGTTACGGCCAGGGGGTCCCAGATACGCAGTATTTT.

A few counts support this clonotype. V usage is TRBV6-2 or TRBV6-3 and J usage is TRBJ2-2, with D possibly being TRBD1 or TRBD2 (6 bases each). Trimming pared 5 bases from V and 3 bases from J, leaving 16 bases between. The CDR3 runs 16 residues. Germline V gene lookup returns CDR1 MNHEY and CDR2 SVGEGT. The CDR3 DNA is TGTGCCAGCAGTGCCGGGGGCGGTCGTCACACCGGGGAGCTGTTTTTT. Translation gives CASSAGGGRHTGELFF.

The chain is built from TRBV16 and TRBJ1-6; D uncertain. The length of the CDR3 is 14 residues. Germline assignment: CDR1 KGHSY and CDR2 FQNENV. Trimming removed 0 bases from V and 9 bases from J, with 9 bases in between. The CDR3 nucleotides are TGTGCCAGCAGCCAATCGGTCGGGGTTTCACCCCTCCACTTT. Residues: CASSQSVGVSPLHF.

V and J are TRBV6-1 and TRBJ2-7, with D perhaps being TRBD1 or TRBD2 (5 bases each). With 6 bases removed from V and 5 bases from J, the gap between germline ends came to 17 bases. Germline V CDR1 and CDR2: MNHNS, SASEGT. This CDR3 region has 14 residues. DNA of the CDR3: TGTGCCAGCAGAAGCCGGGGCTCAGGAAACGAGCAGTACTTC. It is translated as CASRSRGSGNEQYF.

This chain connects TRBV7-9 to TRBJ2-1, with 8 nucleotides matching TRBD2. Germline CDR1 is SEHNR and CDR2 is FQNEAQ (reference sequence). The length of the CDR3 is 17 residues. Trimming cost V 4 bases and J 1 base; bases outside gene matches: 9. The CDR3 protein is CASSSPAGDRSYNEQFF. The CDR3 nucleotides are TGTGCCAGCAGCTCTCCAGCGGGAGACCGGTCCTACAATGAGCAGTTCTTC.

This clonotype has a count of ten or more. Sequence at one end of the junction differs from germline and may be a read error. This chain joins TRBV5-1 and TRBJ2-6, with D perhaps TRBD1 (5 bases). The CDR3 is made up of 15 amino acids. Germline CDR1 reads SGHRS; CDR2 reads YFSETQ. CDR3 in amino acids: CASSLGASGANVLTF. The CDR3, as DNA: TGTGCCAGCAGCTTAGGGGCCTCTGGGGCCAACGTCCTGACTTTC.

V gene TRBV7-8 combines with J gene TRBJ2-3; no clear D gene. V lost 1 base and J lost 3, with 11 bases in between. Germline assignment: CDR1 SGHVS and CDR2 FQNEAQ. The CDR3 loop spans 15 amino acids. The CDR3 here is CASSLVRFLTDTQYF. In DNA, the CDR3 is TGTGCCAGCAGCTTAGTTAGATTTTTAACAGATACGCAGTATTTT.

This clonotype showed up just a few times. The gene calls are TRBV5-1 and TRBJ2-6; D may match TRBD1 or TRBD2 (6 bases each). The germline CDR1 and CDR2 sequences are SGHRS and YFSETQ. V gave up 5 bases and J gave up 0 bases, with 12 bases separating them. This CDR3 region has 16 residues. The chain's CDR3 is CASSGGRSSGANVLTF. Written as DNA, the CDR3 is TGCGCCAGCAGTGGGGGGCGCTCCTCTGGGGCCAACGTCCTGACTTTC.

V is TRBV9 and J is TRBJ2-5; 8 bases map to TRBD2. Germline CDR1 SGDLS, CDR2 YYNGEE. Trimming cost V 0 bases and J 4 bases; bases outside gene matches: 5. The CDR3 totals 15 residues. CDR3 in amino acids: CASSVAAGGGETQYF. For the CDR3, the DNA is TGTGCCAGCAGCGTAGCTGCGGGAGGCGGAGAGACCCAGTACTTC. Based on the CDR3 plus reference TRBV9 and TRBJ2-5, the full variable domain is DSGVTQTPKHLITATGQRVTLRCSPRSGDLSVYWYQQSLDQGLQFLIQYYNGEERAKGNILERFSAQQFPDLHSELNLSSLELGDSALYFCASSVAAGGGETQYFGPGTRLLVL.

This CDR3 reads CSARDYGAQYF. CDR3 sequence (DNA): TGCAGTGCTAGGGACTACGGAGCGCAGTATTTT. The V gene is TRBV20-1, the J gene TRBJ2-3; TRBD2 is a possible D gene (6 bases). The germline V gene encodes CDR1 DFQATT and CDR2 SNEGSKA (reference sequence). V was clipped by 3 bases and J by 10 bases, with 11 bases between them. This CDR3 comprises 11 residues.

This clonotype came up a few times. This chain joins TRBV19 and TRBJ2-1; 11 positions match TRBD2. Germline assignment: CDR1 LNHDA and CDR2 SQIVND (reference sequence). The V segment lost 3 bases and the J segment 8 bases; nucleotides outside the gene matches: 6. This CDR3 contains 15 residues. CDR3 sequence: CASSITSGSGYEQFF. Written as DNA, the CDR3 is TGTGCCAGTAGTATTACTAGCGGGAGTGGGTATGAGCAGTTCTTC.

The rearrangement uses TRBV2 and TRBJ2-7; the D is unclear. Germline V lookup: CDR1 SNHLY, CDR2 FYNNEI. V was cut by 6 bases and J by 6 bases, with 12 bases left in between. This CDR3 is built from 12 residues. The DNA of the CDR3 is TGTGCCAGCAGAAGAGACATTTCCGAGCAGTACTTC. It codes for CASRRDISEQYF.

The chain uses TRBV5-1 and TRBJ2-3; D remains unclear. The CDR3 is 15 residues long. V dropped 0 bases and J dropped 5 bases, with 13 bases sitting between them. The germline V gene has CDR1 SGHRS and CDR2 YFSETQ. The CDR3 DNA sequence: TGCGCCAGCAGCTTGGCCGGGTCCCAGGAAGATACGCAGTATTTT. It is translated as CASSLAGSQEDTQYF. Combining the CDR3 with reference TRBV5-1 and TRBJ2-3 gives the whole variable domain KAGVTQTPRYLIKTRGQQVTLSCSPISGHRSVSWYQQTPGQGLQFLFEYFSETQRNKGNFPGRFSGRQFSNSRSEMNVSTLELGDSALYLCASSLAGSQEDTQYFGPGTRLTVL.

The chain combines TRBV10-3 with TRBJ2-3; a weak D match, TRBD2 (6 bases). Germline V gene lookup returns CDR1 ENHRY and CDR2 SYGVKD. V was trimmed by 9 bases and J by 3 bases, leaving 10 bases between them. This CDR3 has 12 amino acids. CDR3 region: CAISGVTDTQYF. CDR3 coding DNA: TGTGCCATTTCGGGAGTTACAGATACGCAGTATTTT.

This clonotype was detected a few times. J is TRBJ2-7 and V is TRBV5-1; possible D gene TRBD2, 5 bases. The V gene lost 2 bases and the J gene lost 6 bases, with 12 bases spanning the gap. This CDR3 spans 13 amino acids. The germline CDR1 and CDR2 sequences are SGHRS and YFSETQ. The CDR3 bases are TGCGCCAGCAGCTTAATATCGGGATCCGAGCAGTACTTC. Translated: CASSLISGSEQYF.

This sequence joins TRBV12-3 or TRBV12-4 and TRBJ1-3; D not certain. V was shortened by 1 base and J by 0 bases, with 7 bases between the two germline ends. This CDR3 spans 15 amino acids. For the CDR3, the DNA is TGTGCCAGCAGTTTAGGGGCACTCTCTGGAAACACCATATATTTT. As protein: CASSLGALSGNTIYF.

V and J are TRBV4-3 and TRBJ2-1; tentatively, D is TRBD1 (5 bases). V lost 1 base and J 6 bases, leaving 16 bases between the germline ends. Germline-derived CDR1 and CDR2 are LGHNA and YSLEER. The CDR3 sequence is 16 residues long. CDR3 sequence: CASSQVPPTASNEQFF. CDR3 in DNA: TGCGCCAGCAGCCAAGTTCCTCCGACAGCGAGCAATGAGCAGTTCTTC.

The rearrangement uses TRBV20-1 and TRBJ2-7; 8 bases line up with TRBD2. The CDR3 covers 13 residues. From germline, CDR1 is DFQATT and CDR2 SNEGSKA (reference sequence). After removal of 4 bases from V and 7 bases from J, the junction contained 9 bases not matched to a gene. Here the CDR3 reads CSAIAGQSREQYF. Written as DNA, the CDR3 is TGCAGTGCTATAGCGGGGCAAAGTCGGGAGCAGTACTTC.

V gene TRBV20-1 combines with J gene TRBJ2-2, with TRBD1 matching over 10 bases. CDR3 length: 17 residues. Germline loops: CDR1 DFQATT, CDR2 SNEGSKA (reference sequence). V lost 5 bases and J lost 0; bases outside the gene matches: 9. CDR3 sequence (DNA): TGCAGTGCTGCCCGGGACAGGGGAATGTCGAACACCGGGGAGCTGTTTTTT. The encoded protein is CSAARDRGMSNTGELFF.

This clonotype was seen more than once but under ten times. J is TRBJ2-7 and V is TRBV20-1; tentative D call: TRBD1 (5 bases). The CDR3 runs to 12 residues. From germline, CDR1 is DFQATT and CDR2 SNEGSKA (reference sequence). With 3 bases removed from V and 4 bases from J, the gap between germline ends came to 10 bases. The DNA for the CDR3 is TGCAGTGCTAGCCGGCAGGGATACGAGCAGTACTTC. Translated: CSASRQGYEQYF.

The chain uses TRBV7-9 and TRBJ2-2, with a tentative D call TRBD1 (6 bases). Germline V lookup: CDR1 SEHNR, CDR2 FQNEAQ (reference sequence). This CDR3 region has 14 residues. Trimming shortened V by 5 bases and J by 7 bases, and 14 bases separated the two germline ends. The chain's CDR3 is CASSPAGVIGELFF. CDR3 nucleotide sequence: TGTGCCAGCAGCCCCGCAGGGGTGATCGGGGAGCTGTTTTTT.

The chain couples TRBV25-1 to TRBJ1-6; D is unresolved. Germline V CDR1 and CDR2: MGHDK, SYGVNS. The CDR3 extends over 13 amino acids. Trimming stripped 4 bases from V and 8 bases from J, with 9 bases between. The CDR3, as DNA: TGTGCCAGCAGTGCGACCTCTTATTCACCCCTCCACTTT. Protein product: CASSATSYSPLHF.